The clone carrying this T cell receptor beta chain is a singleton in its sample. Its specificity is not known. This specimen belongs to a study of cytotoxic CD8 clonotypes in ibrutinib-treated CLL. On the study more broadly: Productive templates averaged approximately 250,000 per sample, and productive rearrangements 94,082. Points from the study as a whole: Researchers report that baseline clonality outpaced age-matched healthy donors and tracked circulating CD8+ T-cell counts. Treatment left the uncommon public clonotypes either contracted or stable in frequency. Clonality grew at ibrutinib response; at progression, it decreased back toward baseline.

Germline lookup yields CDR1 GTSNPN and CDR2 SVGIG (reference sequence). V was pared by 3 bases and J by 5 bases, with 6 bases of the junction left unmatched. The CDR3 is 14 residues long. Some clones are missing from TCRdb's copy, which holds only in-frame ones; the method was immunoSEQ multiplex PCR. The sample records roughly 150,000 clones, approximately 80% being singletons. Here the sequenced sample was PBMCs, taken after 24 months of ibrutinib treatment. The chain links TRBV30 to TRBJ2-5; 10 positions match TRBD1. This receptor was taken from a human donor with chronic lymphocytic leukemia. The CDR3 sequence is CAWRQGQGFETQYF. The DNA for the CDR3 is TGTGCCTGGAGGCAGGGACAGGGGTTTGAGACCCAGTACTTC.